These 30 T cell receptor beta chains were sequenced from one sample in a study of cytomegalovirus exposure and HLA in healthy donors. Assay used: immunoSEQ multiplex PCR; TCRdb lists only in-frame clones, some missing. The table lists roughly 120,000 clones, more than 70% of them singletons. Sequencing was performed on PBMCs. Receptors originate from a man younger than 35 in good health and CMV-seronegative.

The chain combines TRBV5-6 with TRBJ2-1, with TRBD2 identical over 12 bases. CDR1 is SGHDT and CDR2 is YYEEEE in the germline V gene. Unmatched junction bases numbered 11, after V lost 2 bases and J lost 8 bases. This CDR3 comprises 17 residues. The CDR3 bases are TGTGCCAGCAGCTTAGGGCCGGCTAGCGGGAGGGCGTATGAGCAGTTCTTC. Its protein product is CASSLGPASGRAYEQFF.

V and J are TRBV14 and TRBJ2-7; TRBD2 aligns across 8 bases. The CDR3 spans 16 residues. CDR1 is SGHDN, CDR2 FVKESK, per germline. With V trimmed by 1 base and J by 4 bases, 9 bases remained unmatched. CDR3 amino acids: CASSQGVVAGRYEQYF. The CDR3, as DNA: TGTGCCAGCAGCCAAGGTGTGGTAGCGGGACGATACGAGCAGTACTTC.

This clone was seen just once. This sequence joins TRBV27 and TRBJ1-1, with TRBD1 matching 12 bases. Germline trimming cut 10 bases from V and 5 bases from J; bases unmatched to any gene: 11. The CDR3 is made up of 15 amino acids. Looked up from germline, CDR1 is MNHEY and CDR2 is SMNVEV (reference sequence). CDR3 DNA: TGTGCCACCACACCCGGGACAGGGGGCCGGACTGAAGCTTTCTTT. This gives the protein CATTPGTGGRTEAFF.

The rearrangement joins TRBV9 to TRBJ1-1, with TRBD1 matching over 8 bases. V shed 4 bases, J shed 1 base, and the junction held 3 bases outside the gene matches. The CDR3 loop spans 14 amino acids. Per the germline V gene, CDR1 is SGDLS and CDR2 is YYNGEE. The CDR3 is CASSRTGKNTEAFF. As DNA, the CDR3 is TGTGCCAGCAGCCGGACAGGGAAGAACACTGAAGCTTTCTTT. The whole variable domain, filled in from reference TRBV9 and TRBJ1-1, reads DSGVTQTPKHLITATGQRVTLRCSPRSGDLSVYWYQQSLDQGLQFLIQYYNGEERAKGNILERFSAQQFPDLHSELNLSSLELGDSALYFCASSRTGKNTEAFFGQGTRLTVV.

V usage is TRBV5-7 and J usage is TRBJ1-2, with D possibly TRBD1 on 6 matching bases. TRBV5-7 is an ORF for which the function is uncertain. Trimming pared 3 bases from V and 5 bases from J, leaving 23 bases between. The CDR3 has 17 amino acids. CDR3 amino acids: CASSWGPLWGQSYGYTF. The CDR3 nucleotides are TGTGCCAGCAGCTGGGGCCCCCTGTGGGGGCAGAGTTATGGCTACACCTTC.

This chain joins TRBV19 and TRBJ1-1, with a tentative D call TRBD1 (6 bases). The V end was cut by 5 bases, the J end by 6 bases, with 7 bases between. The length of the CDR3 is 11 residues. Per germline, CDR1 LNHDA and CDR2 SQIVND (reference sequence). DNA for the CDR3: TGTGCCAGTAGTGCAGGGGCTGAAGCTTTCTTT. It codes for CASSAGAEAFF.

This chain uses TRBV27 with TRBJ2-1; the match to TRBD2 covers 13 bases. With 9 bases clipped from V and 4 bases from J, the junction kept 3 bases outside the gene matches. Germline-derived CDR1 and CDR2 are MNHEY and SMNVEV (reference sequence). The CDR3 is 14 residues long. CDR3 amino acids: CASRTSGRYNEQFF. CDR3 nucleotide sequence: TGTGCCAGTAGGACTAGCGGGAGATACAATGAGCAGTTCTTC.

The rearrangement uses TRBV4-1 and TRBJ2-5; tentative D call: TRBD2 (5 bases). V shed 0 bases and J shed 5 bases, with 22 bases lying between them. CDR3 length equals 18 residues. Per the germline V gene, CDR1 is MGHRA and CDR2 is YSYEKL. This chain's CDR3 is CASSQEGRVDALPETQYF. Here the CDR3 DNA reads TGCGCCAGCAGCCAAGAAGGGCGGGTCGACGCGCTGCCGGAGACCCAGTACTTC.

This chain connects TRBV10-3 to TRBJ2-2; D might be TRBD2 (6 bases). V was cut by 4 bases and J by 1 base, with 16 bases left in between. CDR1 is ENHRY and CDR2 is SYGVKD in the germline V gene. The CDR3 sequence is 17 residues long. Here the CDR3 reads CAISVTMAGKNTGELFF. As DNA, the CDR3 is TGTGCCATCAGTGTAACAATGGCGGGGAAGAACACCGGGGAGCTGTTTTTT.

The rearrangement joins TRBV29-1 to TRBJ2-1; 7 positions agree with TRBD2. The V gene's germline CDR1 is SQVTM and CDR2 ANQGSEA. After removal of 6 bases from V and 5 bases from J, the junction contained 13 bases not matched to a gene. The length of the CDR3 is 15 residues. The CDR3: CSVPPREGQHNEQFF. The CDR3 bases are TGCAGCGTCCCACCGAGGGAGGGCCAACACAATGAGCAGTTCTTC.

V and J are TRBV10-3 and TRBJ1-5, with D possibly matching TRBD1 (5 bases). V dropped 10 bases and J dropped 0 bases, with 13 bases sitting between them. There are 14 residues in the CDR3. Germline lookup yields CDR1 ENHRY and CDR2 SYGVKD. The CDR3 spells CATSDRNSNQPQHF. The DNA of the CDR3 is TGTGCCACCTCAGACAGAAATAGCAATCAGCCCCAGCATTTT.

This chain links TRBV29-1 with TRBJ2-2, with 7 positions matching TRBD1. The CDR3 extends over 14 amino acids. Germline V gene sequence: CDR1 SQVTM, CDR2 ANQGSEA. V was pared by 7 bases and J by 0 bases, with 5 bases of the junction left unmatched. CDR3 sequence: CSGSGGPNTGELFF. The CDR3 DNA reads as TGCAGCGGCTCAGGGGGTCCGAACACCGGGGAGCTGTTTTTT.

This rearrangement joins TRBV19 to TRBJ2-1; the match to TRBD2 covers 10 bases. The trim removed 4 bases at V and 1 base at J, leaving 4 bases unmatched. Germline-derived CDR1 and CDR2 are LNHDA and SQIVND (reference sequence). The CDR3 has 16 residues. CDR3 bases: TGTGCCAGTAGTAGACTAGCGGGCCTTTCCTACAATGAGCAGTTCTTC. It encodes CASSRLAGLSYNEQFF.

This chain connects TRBV6-5 to TRBJ1-5, with 7 bases aligning to TRBD1. In germline, CDR1 is MNHEY, CDR2 SVGAGI. The V segment lost 6 bases and the J segment 1 base; nucleotides outside the gene matches: 3. The CDR3 is 14 amino acids. The CDR3 bases are TGTGCCAGCAGCGAGACAGGGAGCAATCAGCCCCAGCATTTT. Encoded protein: CASSETGSNQPQHF.

This chain links TRBV5-6 with TRBJ2-2, with D possibly matching TRBD1 (6 bases). Trimming left V 2 bases short and J 6 bases short, with 17 bases between. This CDR3 is built from 16 residues. CDR1 is SGHDT, CDR2 YYEEEE, per germline. The CDR3: CASSLYREKWAGELFF. In nucleotides, the CDR3 is TGTGCCAGCAGCTTATACAGGGAGAAGTGGGCCGGGGAGCTGTTTTTT.

This clone is termed medium-sized (0.01 to 0.1%). The chain employs TRBV4-1 and TRBJ2-3, with a possible D match to TRBD2 (6 bases). From germline, CDR1 is MGHRA and CDR2 YSYEKL. The CDR3 is 14 amino acids. V lost 0 bases, J lost 3 bases, and 7 bases lay in between. CDR3 DNA sequence: TGCGCCAGCAGCCAAGACGGGGGTACAGATACGCAGTATTTT. Translation: CASSQDGGTDTQYF.

This chain joins TRBV30 and TRBJ1-6; 7 bases map to TRBD1. The CDR3 extends over 13 amino acids. Germline assignment: CDR1 GTSNPN and CDR2 SVGIG (reference sequence). Trimming at V came to 3 bases and at J to 10 bases, leaving 6 bases not matched to a gene. The CDR3 protein is CAWRQGIGSPLHF. In DNA, the CDR3 is TGTGCCTGGAGACAGGGGATCGGCTCACCCCTCCACTTT.

For the CDR3, the DNA is TGTGCCAGCAGCTTAGGCCCAGGGGGAGCGAGTGAAGCTTTCTTT. Its translation is CASSLGPGGASEAFF. V gene TRBV7-8 combines with J gene TRBJ1-1, with TRBD1 identical over 7 bases. The V gene end was trimmed by 1 base and the J gene end by 7 bases; junction bases not matched to a gene: 9. CDR3 size: 15 residues. CDR1 and CDR2 (germline): SGHVS, FQNEAQ.

This chain uses TRBV4-1 with TRBJ2-7; TRBD1 matches at 7 bases. J lost 3 bases, V lost 8 bases, and 13 bases had no gene match. The CDR3 length is 15 residues. Germline lookup yields CDR1 MGHRA and CDR2 YSYEKL. The CDR3 DNA follows: TGCGCCAGCGCTCAGGGGGACCCCCCTTTCTACGAGCAGTACTTC. Its protein is CASAQGDPPFYEQYF.

The CDR3 loop is CASRTGGVGAEAFF. Written as DNA, the CDR3 is TGTGCCAGTCGGACAGGGGGGGTTGGGGCTGAAGCTTTCTTT. This sequence joins TRBV28 and TRBJ1-1; 10 bases align to TRBD1. This CDR3 is built from 14 residues. V dropped 9 bases and J dropped 6; count of bases not matched to a gene: 10. Germline CDR1 is MDHEN and CDR2 is SYDVKM.

A single count supports this clone. The chain's CDR3 is CASRARGDYGYTF. The CDR3 DNA reads TGTGCCAGCAGAGCCAGGGGTGACTATGGCTACACCTTC. The gene calls are TRBV2 and TRBJ1-2; the D gene is possibly TRBD1 (6 bases). Trimming took 6 bases from V and 3 from J, leaving 11 bases between them. The CDR3 covers 13 residues. The V gene's germline CDR1 is SNHLY and CDR2 FYNNEI.

The chain recombines TRBV12-5 with TRBJ2-1, with 10 bases aligning to TRBD1. V shed 2 bases, J shed 8 bases, and the junction held 6 bases outside the gene matches. The CDR3 has 15 residues. Germline CDR1 is LGHNT and CDR2 is FRNRAP. DNA for the CDR3: TGTGCTAGTGGTTTGTCGGACAGGGGGAGCGATGAGCAGTTCTTC. Its protein is CASGLSDRGSDEQFF.

The CDR3 sequence is CASSHRGPEAFF. CDR3 coding DNA: TGTGCCAGCAGCCACAGGGGCCCTGAAGCTTTCTTT. This chain uses TRBV14 with TRBJ1-1, with D perhaps matching TRBD1 (6 bases). Germline V gives CDR1 SGHDN, CDR2 FVKESK. V lost 3 bases and J 6 bases, leaving 8 bases between the germline ends. The CDR3 is 12 residues long. The whole variable domain, filled in from reference TRBV14 and TRBJ1-1, reads EAGVTQFPSHSVIEKGQTVTLRCDPISGHDNLYWYRRVMGKEIKFLLHFVKESKQDESGMPNNRFLAERTGGTYSTLKVQPAELEDSGVYFCASSHRGPEAFFGQGTRLTVV.

The rearrangement uses TRBV6-1 and TRBJ1-5; D remains unclear. The germline V and J ends were trimmed by 4 bases and 6 bases, with 19 bases remaining between them. The CDR3 is 16 amino acids. Germline V gene sequence: CDR1 MNHNS, CDR2 SASEGT. The CDR3 protein is CASSGYRPNSGQPQHF. In nucleotides, the CDR3 is TGTGCCAGCAGTGGATATCGCCCCAATTCCGGTCAGCCCCAGCATTTT.

The chain has TRBV29-1 and TRBJ1-2; D possibly corresponds to TRBD1 (5 bases). The CDR3 covers 11 residues. V lost 6 bases and J 8 bases, leaving 13 bases between the germline ends. Germline V gene data show CDR1 as SQVTM and CDR2 as ANQGSEA. CDR3 amino acids: CSVFTGSGYTF. CDR3 nucleotide sequence: TGCAGCGTCTTCACAGGCTCCGGCTACACCTTC.

The chain joins TRBV10-3 to TRBJ2-7, with 8 bases matching TRBD2. Germline V lookup: CDR1 ENHRY, CDR2 SYGVKD. The V segment lost 11 bases and the J segment 0 bases; nucleotides outside the gene matches: 6. CDR3 length: 13 residues. This CDR3 reads CALGGGSSYEQYF. DNA of the CDR3: TGTGCCTTAGGCGGGGGGAGCTCCTACGAGCAGTACTTC.

This clone was recorded once. This rearrangement joins TRBV7-9 to TRBJ2-7, with 9 bases identical to TRBD1. In germline, CDR1 is SEHNR, CDR2 FQNEAQ (reference sequence). The CDR3 totals 15 residues. Trimming at V came to 6 bases and at J to 0 bases, leaving 6 bases not matched to a gene. The CDR3 sequence: CASRPGTGSSYEQYF. Here the CDR3 DNA reads TGTGCCAGCAGGCCCGGGACAGGGAGCTCCTACGAGCAGTACTTC. The full variable domain, completed using reference TRBV7-9 and TRBJ2-7, is DTGVSQNPRHKITKRGQNVTFRCDPISEHNRLYWYRQTLGQGPEFLTYFQNEAQLEKSRLLSDRFSAERPKGSFSTLEIQRTEQGDSAMYLCASRPGTGSSYEQYFGPGTRLTVT.

J is TRBJ1-1 and V is TRBV7-2, with 7 nucleotides matching TRBD1. The CDR3 is made up of 16 amino acids. Germline V gene lookup returns CDR1 SGHTA and CDR2 FQGNSA. J gave up 0 bases and V 1 base, and 5 bases lay outside the gene matches. CDR3 bases: TGTGCCAGCAGCTTAGGGACAGGTATAATGAACACTGAAGCTTTCTTT. Encoded protein: CASSLGTGIMNTEAFF.

The V gene is TRBV14, the J gene TRBJ1-2; maybe TRBD1 (5 bases). This CDR3 region has 15 residues. Germline CDR1 SGHDN, CDR2 FVKESK. Trimming removed 1 base from V and 5 bases from J, with 14 bases in between. The CDR3 protein is CASSQGGGPGYGYTF. The CDR3 nucleotides read TGTGCCAGCAGCCAAGGCGGGGGACCAGGGTATGGCTACACCTTC.

The chain has TRBV9 and TRBJ2-7; the match to TRBD2 covers 7 bases. Per the germline V gene, CDR1 is SGDLS and CDR2 is YYNGEE. This CDR3 is 15 amino acids long. V lost 1 base and J lost 3; bases outside the gene matches: 7. The CDR3 nucleotides are TGTGCCAGCAGCGTATTTTGGGGGGAGGGCTACGAGCAGTACTTC. Translating gives CASSVFWGEGYEQYF.